This TCR beta chain was found in a study of response to subunit inactivated influenza vaccine. TCRdb re-called the RT-PCR reads through MiXCR, storing one row per CDR3 protein. The sample includes under 950,000 distinct CDR3 sequences, 20% to 25% of them seen just once. The table lists this clonotype with a count of one. The antigen remains unidentified. The V gene's germline CDR1 is SEHNR and CDR2 FQNEAQ (reference sequence). Trimming shortened V by 5 bases and J by 0 bases, and 7 bases separated the two germline ends. The CDR3 spans 13 residues. Study results and caveats: Only a handful of new T cells, the authors suggested, are recruited with each seasonal influenza vaccination.

Sequencing used PBMCs from blood, obtained 5 days after vaccination. This rearrangement joins TRBV7-9 to TRBJ2-5; no firm D call. This sequence was found in a middle-aged man who received an inactivated influenza vaccine. The CDR3 spells CASSPRDQETQYF. In DNA, the CDR3 is TGTGCCAGCAGCCCCCGGGACCAAGAGACCCAGTACTTC.